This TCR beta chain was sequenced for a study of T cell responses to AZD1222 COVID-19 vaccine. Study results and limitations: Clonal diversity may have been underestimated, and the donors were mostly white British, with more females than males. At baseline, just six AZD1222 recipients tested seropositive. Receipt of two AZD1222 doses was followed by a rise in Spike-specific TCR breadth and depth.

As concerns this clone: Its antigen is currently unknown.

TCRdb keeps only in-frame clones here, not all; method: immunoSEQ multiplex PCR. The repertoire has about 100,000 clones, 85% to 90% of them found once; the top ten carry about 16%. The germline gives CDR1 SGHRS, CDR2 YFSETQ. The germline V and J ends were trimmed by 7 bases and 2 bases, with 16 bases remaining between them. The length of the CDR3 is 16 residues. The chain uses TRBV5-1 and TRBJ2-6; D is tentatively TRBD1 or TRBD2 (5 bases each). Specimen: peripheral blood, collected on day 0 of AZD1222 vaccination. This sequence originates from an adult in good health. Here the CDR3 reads CASRGIEAPGANVLTF. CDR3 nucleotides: TGCGCCAGCCGGGGCATTGAGGCGCCTGGGGCCAACGTCCTGACTTTC.